This record concerns one TCR beta chain sequence. TCRdb reprocessed the RT-PCR reads with MiXCR, giving one entry per CDR3 protein. The sample shows around 200,000 distinct CDR3 sequences, 35% to 45% of them seen only once. These data originate in a study of patients and donors after allogeneic stem cell transplantation. After removal of 7 bases from V and 10 bases from J, the junction contained 11 bases not matched to a gene. The length of the CDR3 is 14 residues. Germline V gene lookup returns CDR1 SGHRS and CDR2 YFSETQ. Material for sequencing was blood, either unsorted or a sorted T cell fraction (not recorded which). This sequence originates from a human donor who was either an allogeneic HSCT recipient or a stem cell or donor lymphocyte infusion donor (not recorded which). It is not recorded whose cells these are; they may come from a transplant donor. V and J are TRBV5-1 and TRBJ2-1; TRBD1 matches 10 bases. The DNA for the CDR3 is TGCGCCAGCGAACGGGACAGGGGCTTAGGAGAGCAGTTCTTC. Its protein product is CASERDRGLGEQFF.